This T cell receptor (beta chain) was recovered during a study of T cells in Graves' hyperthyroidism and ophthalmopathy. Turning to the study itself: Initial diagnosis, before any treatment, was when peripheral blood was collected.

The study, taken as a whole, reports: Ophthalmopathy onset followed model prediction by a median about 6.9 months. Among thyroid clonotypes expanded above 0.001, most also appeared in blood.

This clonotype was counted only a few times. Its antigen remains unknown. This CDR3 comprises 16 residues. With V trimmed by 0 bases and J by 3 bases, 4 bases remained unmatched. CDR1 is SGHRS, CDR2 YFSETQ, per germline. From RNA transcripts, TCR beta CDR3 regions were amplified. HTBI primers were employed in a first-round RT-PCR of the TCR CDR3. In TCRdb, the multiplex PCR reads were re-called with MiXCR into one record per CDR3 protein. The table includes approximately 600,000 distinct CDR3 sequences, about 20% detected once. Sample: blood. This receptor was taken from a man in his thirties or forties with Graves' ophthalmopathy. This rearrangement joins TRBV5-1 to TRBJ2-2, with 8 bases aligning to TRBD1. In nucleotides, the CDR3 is TGCGCCAGCAGCTTGGTACCAGGGGGCGACACCGGGGAGCTGTTTTTT. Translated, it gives CASSLVPGGDTGELFF.